The T cell receptor beta chain described here comes from a study of shared clonotypes between healthy human individuals. Study as a whole: Three plates each covered CD4 naive and memory; CD8 naive two, CD8 memory one.

This clone showed up just once. Its antigen remains unknown. The donors were all Caucasian adults (living in Nashville, Tennessee). The CDR3 has 16 amino acids. Germline V gives CDR1 MNHEY, CDR2 SMNVEV (reference sequence). V shed 3 bases and J shed 4 bases, with 18 bases lying between them. The study's findings and limits: In contrast to clonotypes shared by all four donors, non-shared clonotypes had lower generation probabilities. Limitation of the genetic and exposure-history diversity represented came from the few donors.

The data were produced by immunoSEQ multiplex PCR, yet TCRdb's version contains in-frame clones alone and is incomplete. The sample lists more than 400,000 clones, about 96% seen once, with approximately 0.062% in the top ten. The specimen was naive CD4+ T cells sorted from blood. The subset: CD45RA+ positively selected. The sequence was collected from a woman aged 30 to 39 in good health. This sequence joins TRBV27 and TRBJ1-2, with D perhaps TRBD1 (5 bases). The CDR3 spells CASSLVGSGVGYGYTF. In DNA, the CDR3 is TGTGCCAGCAGTTTGGTCGGGTCGGGGGTTGGCTATGGCTACACCTTC.